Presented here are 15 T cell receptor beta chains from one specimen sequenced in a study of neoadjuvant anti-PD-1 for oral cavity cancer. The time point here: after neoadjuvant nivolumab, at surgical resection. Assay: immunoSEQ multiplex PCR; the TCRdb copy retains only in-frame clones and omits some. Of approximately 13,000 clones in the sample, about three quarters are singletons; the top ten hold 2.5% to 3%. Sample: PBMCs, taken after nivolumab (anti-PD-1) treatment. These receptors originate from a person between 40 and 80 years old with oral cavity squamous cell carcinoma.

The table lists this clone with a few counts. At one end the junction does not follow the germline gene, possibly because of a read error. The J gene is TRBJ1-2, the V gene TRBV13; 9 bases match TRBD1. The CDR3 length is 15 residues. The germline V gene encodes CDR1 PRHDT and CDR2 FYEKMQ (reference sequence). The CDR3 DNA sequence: TGTGCCAGCAGCCTAGGACAGGGGATCGTTTATGGCTACACCTTC. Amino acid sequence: CASSLGQGIVYGYTF.

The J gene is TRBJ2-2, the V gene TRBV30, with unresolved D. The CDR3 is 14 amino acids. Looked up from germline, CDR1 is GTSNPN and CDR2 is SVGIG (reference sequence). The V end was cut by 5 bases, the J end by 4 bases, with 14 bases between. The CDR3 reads CAWSGQLGTGELFF. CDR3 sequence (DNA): TGTGCCTGGTCCGGGCAGCTCGGCACCGGGGAGCTGTTTTTT.

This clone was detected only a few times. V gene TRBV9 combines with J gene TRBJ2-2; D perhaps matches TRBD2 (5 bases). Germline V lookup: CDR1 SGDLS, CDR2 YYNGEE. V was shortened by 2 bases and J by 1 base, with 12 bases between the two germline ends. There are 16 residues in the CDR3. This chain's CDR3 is CASSVGLTGNTGELFF. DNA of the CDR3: TGTGCCAGCAGCGTTGGACTCACTGGGAACACCGGGGAGCTGTTTTTT.

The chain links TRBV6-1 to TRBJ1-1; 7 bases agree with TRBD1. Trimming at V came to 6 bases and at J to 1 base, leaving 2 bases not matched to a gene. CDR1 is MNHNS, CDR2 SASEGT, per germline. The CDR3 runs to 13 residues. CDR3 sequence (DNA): TGTGCCAGCAGACGGACAGGGAACACTGAAGCTTTCTTT. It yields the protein CASRRTGNTEAFF.

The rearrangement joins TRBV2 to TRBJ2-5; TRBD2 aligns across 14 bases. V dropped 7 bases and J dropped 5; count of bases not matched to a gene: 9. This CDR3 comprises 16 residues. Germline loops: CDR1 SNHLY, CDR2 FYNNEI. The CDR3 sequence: CASTRLAGGPVETQYF. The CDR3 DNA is TGTGCCAGCACCAGACTAGCGGGAGGGCCCGTGGAGACCCAGTACTTC.

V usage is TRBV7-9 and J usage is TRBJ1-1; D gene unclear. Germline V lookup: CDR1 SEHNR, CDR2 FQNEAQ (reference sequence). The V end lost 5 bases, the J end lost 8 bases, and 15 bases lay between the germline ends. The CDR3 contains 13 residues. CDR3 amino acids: CASSRAEWAEAFF. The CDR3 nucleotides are TGTGCCAGCAGCCGCGCCGAGTGGGCCGAAGCTTTCTTT.

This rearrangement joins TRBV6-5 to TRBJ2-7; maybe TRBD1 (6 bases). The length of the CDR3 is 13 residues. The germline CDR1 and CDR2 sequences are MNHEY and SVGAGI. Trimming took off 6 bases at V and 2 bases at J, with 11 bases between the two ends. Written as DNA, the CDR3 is TGTGCCAGCAGAAACAGGGCGGCCTACGAGCAGTACTTC. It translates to CASRNRAAYEQYF.

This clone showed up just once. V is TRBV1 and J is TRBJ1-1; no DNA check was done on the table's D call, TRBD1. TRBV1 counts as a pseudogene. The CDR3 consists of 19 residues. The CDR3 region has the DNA TGCACCAGCAGCCCGCTCCCAGGGTGGGACAGGGAGGCGTTGGCTGAAGCTTTCTTT. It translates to CTSSPLPGWDREALAEAFF.

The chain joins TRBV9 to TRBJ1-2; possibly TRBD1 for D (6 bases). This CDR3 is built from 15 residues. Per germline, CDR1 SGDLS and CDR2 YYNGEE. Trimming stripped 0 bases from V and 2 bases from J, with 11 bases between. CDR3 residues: CASSVDPGANYGYTF. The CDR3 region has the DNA TGTGCCAGCAGCGTAGACCCGGGGGCGAACTATGGCTACACCTTC.

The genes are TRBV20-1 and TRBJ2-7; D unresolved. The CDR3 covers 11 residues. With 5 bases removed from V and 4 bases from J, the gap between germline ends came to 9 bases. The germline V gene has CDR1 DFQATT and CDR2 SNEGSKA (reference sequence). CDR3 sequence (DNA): TGCAGTGCTTCCAAGCAATACGAGCAGTACTTC. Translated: CSASKQYEQYF.

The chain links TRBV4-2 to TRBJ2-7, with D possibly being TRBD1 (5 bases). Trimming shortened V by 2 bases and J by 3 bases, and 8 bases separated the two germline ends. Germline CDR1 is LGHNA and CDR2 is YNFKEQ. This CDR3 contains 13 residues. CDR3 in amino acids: CASSQWQGYEQYF. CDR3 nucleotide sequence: TGTGCCAGCAGCCAATGGCAGGGCTACGAGCAGTACTTC.

CDR3 amino acids: CASSLRQLSGANVLTF. CDR3 coding DNA: TGTGCCAGCAGTTTAAGGCAGTTGAGTGGGGCCAACGTCCTGACTTTC. The J gene is TRBJ2-6, the V gene TRBV28, with D unresolved. CDR1 MDHEN and CDR2 SYDVKM come from the germline V gene. This CDR3 has 16 amino acids. The V end lost 2 bases, the J end lost 3 bases, and 11 bases lay between the germline ends.

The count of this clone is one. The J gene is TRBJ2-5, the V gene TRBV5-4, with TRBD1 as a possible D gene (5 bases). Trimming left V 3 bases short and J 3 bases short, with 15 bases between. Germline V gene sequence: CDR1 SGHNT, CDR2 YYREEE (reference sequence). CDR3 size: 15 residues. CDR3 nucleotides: TGTGCCAGCAGCTCGGGCCCCAGGGTGGAAGAGACCCAGTACTTC. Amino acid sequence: CASSSGPRVEETQYF.

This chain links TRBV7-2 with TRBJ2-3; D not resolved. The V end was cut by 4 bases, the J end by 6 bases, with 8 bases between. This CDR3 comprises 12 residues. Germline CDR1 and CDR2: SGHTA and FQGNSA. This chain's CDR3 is CASSSTVDTQYF. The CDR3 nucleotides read TGTGCCAGCAGCTCAACGGTGGATACGCAGTATTTT. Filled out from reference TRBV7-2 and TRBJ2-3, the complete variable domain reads GAGVSQSPSNKVTEKGKDVELRCDPISGHTALYWYRQSLGQGLEFLIYFQGNSAPDKSGLPSDRFSAERTGGSVSTLTIQRTQQEDSAVYLCASSSTVDTQYFGPGTRLTVL.

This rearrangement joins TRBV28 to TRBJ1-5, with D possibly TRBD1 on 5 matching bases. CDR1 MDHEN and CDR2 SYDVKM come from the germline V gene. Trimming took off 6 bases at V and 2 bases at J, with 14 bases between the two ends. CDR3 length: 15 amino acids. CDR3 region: CASRAGPTGNQPQHF. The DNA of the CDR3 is TGTGCCAGCAGGGCAGGCCCGACAGGCAATCAGCCCCAGCATTTT.